The next 18 T cell receptor beta chains were all read from a single sample in a study of blood T cells in healthy people across ages. It was with a sample-barcoded 5' primer and a J-beta primer mix that a second PCR of about 7 to 12 cycles was run. MiXCR, applied by TCRdb to the 5' RACE reads, yields one record per CDR3 protein. The sample carries 550,000 to 750,000 distinct CDR3 sequences, more than 20% recorded once. Sequencing was performed on blood. These receptors came from a man between 65 and 85 years old in good health.

This clonotype was seen more than once but under ten times. The V and J genes are TRBV5-1 and TRBJ2-6, with a weak D call TRBD1 (6 bases). CDR1 and CDR2 (germline): SGHRS, YFSETQ. V lost 3 bases, J lost 4 bases, and 11 bases lay in between. The CDR3 loop spans 15 amino acids. CDR3 nucleotide sequence: TGCGCCAGCAGCTCGGGACAATCAGGGGCCAACGTCCTGACTTTC. Amino acids: CASSSGQSGANVLTF.

The V gene is TRBV7-3, the J gene TRBJ2-3; no firm D call. This CDR3 is built from 15 residues. Germline-derived CDR1 and CDR2 are SGHTA and FQGTGA. The V end was cut by 5 bases, the J end by 2 bases, with 14 bases between. The CDR3, as DNA: TGTGCCAGCAGCATAAACCCGGGCCCCACAGATACGCAGTATTTT. It translates to CASSINPGPTDTQYF.

This clonotype was recorded a few times. The chain links TRBV3-1 to TRBJ2-5, with TRBD2 identical over 7 bases. The CDR3 is 19 residues long. Germline CDR1 is LGHDT and CDR2 is YNNKEL (reference sequence). V gave up 3 bases and J gave up 2 bases; unmatched junction bases: 18. The CDR3 reads CASSHPILAEQLNQETQYF. The DNA for the CDR3 is TGTGCCAGCAGCCATCCTATCCTAGCGGAACAGCTCAATCAAGAGACCCAGTACTTC.

This clonotype has a handful of counts. This sequence may be a read error, since a much larger clone differs from it by one base. V gene TRBV7-3 combines with J gene TRBJ2-1, with TRBD2 matching over 7 bases. Germline CDR1 and CDR2: SGHTA and FQGTGA. This CDR3 has 15 residues. The CDR3 DNA is TGTGCCAGCAGCGAGGGTGCGGGAGACCCCAATGAGCAGCTCTTC. Translating gives CASSEGAGDPNEQLF.

This clonotype was seen many times. The chain joins TRBV5-1 to TRBJ2-7; tentative D call: TRBD2 (6 bases). Trimming shortened V by 5 bases and J by 2 bases, and 14 bases separated the two germline ends. The CDR3 is 14 residues long. Germline lookup yields CDR1 SGHRS and CDR2 YFSETQ. CDR3 protein: CASRPTVAAYEQYF. CDR3 bases: TGCGCCAGCAGACCAACTGTAGCGGCCTACGAGCAGTACTTC.

Note on this clonotype: A read error is possible here, since a much larger clone lies one base away. The chain has TRBV7-2 and TRBJ2-5; D perhaps matches TRBD1 (5 bases). The germline CDR1 and CDR2 sequences are SGHTA and FQGNSA. The CDR3 has 11 residues. V was pared by 5 bases and J by 9 bases, with 10 bases between. CDR3 coding DNA: TGTGCCAGCAGCCCCCGGACACCCCAGTACTTC. It translates to CASSPRTPQYF.

This clonotype was seen a single time. This chain joins TRBV6-1 and TRBJ2-6; D unclear. The germline gives CDR1 MNHNS, CDR2 SASEGT. V gave up 6 bases and J gave up 4 bases, with 1 base separating them. This CDR3 region has 11 residues. The CDR3 region is CASRGANVLTF. The CDR3, as DNA: TGTGCCAGCAGAGGGGCCAACGTCCTGACTTTC.

Here the CDR3 DNA reads TGCAGTCGCTCGGAGCGGGAGTGTACAGATACGCAGTATTTT. This sequence encodes CSRSERECTDTQYF. The chain joins TRBV29-1 to TRBJ2-3, with TRBD2 matching over 8 bases. CDR1 and CDR2 from the germline V gene are SQVTM and ANQGSEA. The CDR3 is 14 amino acids.

This chain connects TRBV6-1 to TRBJ2-2; D possibly corresponds to TRBD1 (6 bases). The V end was cut by 5 bases, the J end by 1 base, with 14 bases between. There are 16 residues in the CDR3. The germline CDR1 and CDR2 sequences are MNHNS and SASEGT. DNA for the CDR3: TGTGCCAGCAGTCCTACTTCCAGGGGGAACACCGGGGAGCTGTTTTTT. This gives the protein CASSPTSRGNTGELFF.

This rearrangement joins TRBV28 to TRBJ1-1; maybe TRBD1 (6 bases). V lost 2 bases and J lost 6, with 10 bases in between. CDR1 MDHEN and CDR2 SYDVKM come from the germline V gene. The CDR3 extends over 13 amino acids. The chain's CDR3 is CASSLGGWAEAFF. The CDR3 nucleotides are TGTGCCAGCAGTTTAGGGGGCTGGGCTGAAGCTTTCTTT.

CDR3 sequence reads: CASATETSGRYEQYF. CDR3 DNA: TGCGCCAGCGCCACCGAGACTAGCGGGAGATACGAGCAGTACTTC. The gene calls are TRBV4-3 and TRBJ2-7; TRBD2 aligns across 12 bases. The CDR3 has 15 amino acids. Unmatched junction bases numbered 9, after V lost 8 bases and J lost 4 bases. CDR1 LGHNA and CDR2 YSLEER come from the germline V gene.

The V gene is TRBV7-2, the J gene TRBJ2-7; 7 nucleotides match TRBD1. The trim removed 5 bases at V and 3 bases at J, leaving 10 bases unmatched. Germline lookup yields CDR1 SGHTA and CDR2 FQGNSA. CDR3 length equals 15 residues. CDR3 nucleotides: TGTGCCAGCAGCCCCCAATCGGGACAGCTCTACGAGCAGTACTTC. It specifies CASSPQSGQLYEQYF.

This chain uses TRBV7-6 with TRBJ1-1, with D tentatively TRBD1 (5 bases). CDR1 is SGHVS, CDR2 FNYEAQ, per germline. V was cut by 1 base and J by 11 bases, with 14 bases left in between. CDR3 size: 13 residues. CDR3: CASSLEPQGWAFF. CDR3 in DNA: TGTGCCAGCAGCTTAGAGCCGCAGGGATGGGCTTTCTTT.

The chain combines TRBV7-9 with TRBJ2-3; perhaps TRBD2 as D (5 bases). V was clipped by 5 bases and J by 5 bases, with 20 bases between them. Germline lookup yields CDR1 SEHNR and CDR2 FQNEAQ (reference sequence). There are 16 residues in the CDR3. The CDR3 reads CASSTKSGPWGDTQYF. CDR3 in DNA: TGTGCCAGCAGCACCAAAAGCGGCCCTTGGGGAGATACGCAGTATTTT.

This clonotype appeared a few times. This chain links TRBV7-2 with TRBJ1-5, with D hard to call. This CDR3 is built from 15 residues. CDR1 and CDR2 from the germline V gene are SGHTA and FQGNSA. Trimming took 1 base from V and 0 from J, leaving 7 bases between them. CDR3 in amino acids: CASSLDGNSNQPQHF. CDR3 bases: TGTGCCAGCAGCTTAGACGGGAATAGCAATCAGCCCCAGCATTTT.

This clonotype was seen a handful of times. This chain connects TRBV9 to TRBJ2-1; the D gene is possibly TRBD1 (5 bases). V lost 0 bases and J 5 bases, leaving 12 bases between the germline ends. The CDR3 contains 15 residues. CDR1 and CDR2 from the germline V gene are SGDLS and YYNGEE. The CDR3 DNA sequence: TGTGCCAGCAGCGTAGGTTCAGCAGGGAACAATGAGCAGTTCTTC. Translation gives CASSVGSAGNNEQFF.

This clonotype came up many times. V usage is TRBV20-1 and J usage is TRBJ1-6, with D unresolved. The CDR3 extends over 14 amino acids. Germline loops: CDR1 DFQATT, CDR2 SNEGSKA (reference sequence). With 2 bases removed from V and 13 bases from J, the gap between germline ends came to 18 bases. The CDR3 protein is CSARSTRAVGPLHF. The CDR3 DNA reads TGCAGTGCTAGATCGACAAGGGCAGTAGGTCCCCTCCACTTT.

This rearrangement joins TRBV5-5 to TRBJ1-5; no definite D call. Trimming removed 0 bases at V and 0 bases at J, with 10 bases between. This CDR3 region has 16 residues. In germline, CDR1 is SGHKS, CDR2 YYEKEE (reference sequence). The CDR3 sequence: CASSLVGGHSNQPQHF. The CDR3 region has the DNA TGTGCCAGCAGCTTGGTTGGAGGGCATAGCAATCAGCCCCAGCATTTT.